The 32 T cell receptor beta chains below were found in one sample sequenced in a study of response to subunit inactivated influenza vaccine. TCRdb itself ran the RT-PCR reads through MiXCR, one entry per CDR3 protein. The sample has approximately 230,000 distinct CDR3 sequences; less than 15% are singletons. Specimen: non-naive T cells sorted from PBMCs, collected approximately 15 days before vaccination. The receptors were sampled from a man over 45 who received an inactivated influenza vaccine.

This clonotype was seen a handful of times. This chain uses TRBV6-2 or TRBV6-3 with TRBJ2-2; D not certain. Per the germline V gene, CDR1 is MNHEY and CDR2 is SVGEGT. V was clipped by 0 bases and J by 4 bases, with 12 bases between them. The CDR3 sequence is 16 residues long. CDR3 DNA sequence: TGTGCCAGCAGTTACTCCAGAGGTTTTAGCACCGGGGAGCTGTTTTTT. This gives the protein CASSYSRGFSTGELFF.

The CDR3 loop reads CASSYPLAGGSSYEQYF. For the CDR3, the DNA is TGTGCCAGCAGTTACCCACTAGCGGGGGGCAGCTCCTACGAGCAGTACTTC. The chain couples TRBV6-2 or TRBV6-3 to TRBJ2-7; TRBD2 agrees at 12 bases. The length of the CDR3 is 17 residues. From germline, CDR1 is MNHEY and CDR2 SVGEGT. J lost 0 bases, V lost 2 bases, and 5 bases had no gene match.

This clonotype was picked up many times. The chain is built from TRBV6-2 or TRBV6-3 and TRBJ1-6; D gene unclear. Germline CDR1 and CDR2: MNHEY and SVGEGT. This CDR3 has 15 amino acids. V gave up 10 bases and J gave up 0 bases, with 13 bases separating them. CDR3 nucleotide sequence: TGTGCCACGCTTGGACTGAGCTCCTATAATTCACCCCTCCACTTT. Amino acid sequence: CATLGLSSYNSPLHF.

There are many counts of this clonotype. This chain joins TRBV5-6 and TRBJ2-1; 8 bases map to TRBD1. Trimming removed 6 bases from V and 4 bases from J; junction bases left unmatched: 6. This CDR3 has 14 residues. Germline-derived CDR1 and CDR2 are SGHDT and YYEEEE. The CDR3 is CASTGQGAYNEQFF. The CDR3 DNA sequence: TGTGCCAGCACCGGGCAGGGGGCTTACAATGAGCAGTTCTTC.

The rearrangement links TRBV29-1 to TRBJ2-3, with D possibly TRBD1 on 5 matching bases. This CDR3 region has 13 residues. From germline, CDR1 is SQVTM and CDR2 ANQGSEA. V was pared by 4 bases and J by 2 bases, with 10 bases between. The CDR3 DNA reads TGCAGCGTTGGTGGCAGGGTCACAGATACGCAGTATTTT. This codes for CSVGGRVTDTQYF.

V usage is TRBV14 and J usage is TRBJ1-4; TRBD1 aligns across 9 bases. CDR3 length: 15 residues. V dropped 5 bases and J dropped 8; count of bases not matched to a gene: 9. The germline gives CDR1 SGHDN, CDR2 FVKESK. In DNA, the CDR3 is TGTGCCAGCAGCATCCGCCGGGACAGGGTGGAAAAACTGTTTTTT. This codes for CASSIRRDRVEKLFF.

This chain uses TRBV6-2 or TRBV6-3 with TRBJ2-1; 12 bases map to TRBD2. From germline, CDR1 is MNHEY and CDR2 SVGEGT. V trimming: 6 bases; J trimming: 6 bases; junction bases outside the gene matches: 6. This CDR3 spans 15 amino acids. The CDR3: CASRREGLAGNEQFF. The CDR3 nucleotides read TGTGCCAGCAGAAGAGAGGGACTAGCGGGCAATGAGCAGTTCTTC.

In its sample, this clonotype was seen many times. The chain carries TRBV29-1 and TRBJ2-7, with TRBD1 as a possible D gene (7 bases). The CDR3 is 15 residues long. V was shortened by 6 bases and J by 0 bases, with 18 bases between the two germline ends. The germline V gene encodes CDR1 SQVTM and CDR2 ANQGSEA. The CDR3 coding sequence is TGCAGCGTGGGGGGACAGTTGCGTAGCTCCTACGAGCAGTACTTC. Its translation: CSVGGQLRSSYEQYF.

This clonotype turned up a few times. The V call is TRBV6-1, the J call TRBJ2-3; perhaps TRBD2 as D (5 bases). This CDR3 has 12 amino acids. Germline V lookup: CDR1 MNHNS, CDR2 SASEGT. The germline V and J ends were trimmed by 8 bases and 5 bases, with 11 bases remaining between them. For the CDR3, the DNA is TGTGCCAGCGCCGTTGAGGGAGATACGCAGTATTTT. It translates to CASAVEGDTQYF.

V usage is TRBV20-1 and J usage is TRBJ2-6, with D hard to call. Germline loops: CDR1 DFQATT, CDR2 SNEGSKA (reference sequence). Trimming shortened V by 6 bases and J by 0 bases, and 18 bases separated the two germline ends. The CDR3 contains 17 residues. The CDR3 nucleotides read TGCAGTGCCCCGAATCGGGTGCGGTTCTCTGGGGCCAACGTCCTGACTTTC. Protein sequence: CSAPNRVRFSGANVLTF.

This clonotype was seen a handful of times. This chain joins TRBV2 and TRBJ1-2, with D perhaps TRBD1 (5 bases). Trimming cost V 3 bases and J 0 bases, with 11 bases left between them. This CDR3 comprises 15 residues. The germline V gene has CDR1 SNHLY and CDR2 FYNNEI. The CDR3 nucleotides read TGTGCCAGCAGTGACAGGGCGACGGCTAACTATGGCTACACCTTC. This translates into CASSDRATANYGYTF.

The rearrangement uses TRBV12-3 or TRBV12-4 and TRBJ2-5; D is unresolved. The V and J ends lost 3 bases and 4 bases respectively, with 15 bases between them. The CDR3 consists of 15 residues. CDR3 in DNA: TGTGCCAGCAGTTTCTCGGGCCCCTTAGGAGAGACCCAGTACTTC. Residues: CASSFSGPLGETQYF.

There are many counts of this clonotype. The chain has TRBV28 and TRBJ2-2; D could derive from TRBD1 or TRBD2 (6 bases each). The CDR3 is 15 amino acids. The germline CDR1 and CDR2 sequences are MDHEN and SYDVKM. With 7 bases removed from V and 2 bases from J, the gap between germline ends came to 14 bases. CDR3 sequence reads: CASTGGRGNTGELFF. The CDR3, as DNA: TGTGCCAGCACCGGGGGCAGGGGCAACACCGGGGAGCTGTTTTTT.

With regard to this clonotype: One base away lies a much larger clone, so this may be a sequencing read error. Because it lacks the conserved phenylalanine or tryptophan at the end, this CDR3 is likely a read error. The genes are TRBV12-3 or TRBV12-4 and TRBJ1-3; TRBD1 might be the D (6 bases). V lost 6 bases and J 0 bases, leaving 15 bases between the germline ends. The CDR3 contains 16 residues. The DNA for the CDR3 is TGTGCCAGCAGCCAGCCGGGACAAGCCTCTGGAAACACCATATATTCT. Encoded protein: CASSQPGQASGNTIYS.

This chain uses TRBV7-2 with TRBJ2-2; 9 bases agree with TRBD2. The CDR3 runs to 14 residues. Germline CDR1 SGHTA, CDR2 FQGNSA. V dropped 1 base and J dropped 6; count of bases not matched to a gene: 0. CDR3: CASSLGGGAGELFF. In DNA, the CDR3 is TGTGCCAGCAGCTTAGGCGGGGGGGCCGGGGAGCTGTTTTTT. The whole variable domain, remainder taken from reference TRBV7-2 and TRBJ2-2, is GAGVSQSPSNKVTEKGKDVELRCDPISGHTALYWYRQSLGQGLEFLIYFQGNSAPDKSGLPSDRFSAERTGGSVSTLTIQRTQQEDSAVYLCASSLGGGAGELFFGEGSRLTVL.

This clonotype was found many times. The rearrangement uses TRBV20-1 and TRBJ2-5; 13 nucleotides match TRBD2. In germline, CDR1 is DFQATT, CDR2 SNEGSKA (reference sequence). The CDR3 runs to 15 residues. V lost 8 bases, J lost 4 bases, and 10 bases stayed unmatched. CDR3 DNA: TGCAGTACTATCTCGAGGACTAGCGGGGGAGAGACCCAGTACTTC. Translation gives CSTISRTSGGETQYF.

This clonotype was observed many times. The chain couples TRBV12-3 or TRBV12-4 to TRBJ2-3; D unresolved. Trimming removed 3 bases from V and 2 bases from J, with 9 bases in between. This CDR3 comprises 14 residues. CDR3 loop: CASSFRDATDTQYF. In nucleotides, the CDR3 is TGTGCCAGCAGTTTTAGAGACGCCACAGATACGCAGTATTTT.

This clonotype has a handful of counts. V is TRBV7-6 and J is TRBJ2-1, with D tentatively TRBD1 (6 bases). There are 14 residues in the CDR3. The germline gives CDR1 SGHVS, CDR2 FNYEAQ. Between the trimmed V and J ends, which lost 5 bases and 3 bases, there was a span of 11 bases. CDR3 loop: CASSNGGHYNEQFF. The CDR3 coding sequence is TGTGCCAGCAGCAATGGGGGACACTACAATGAGCAGTTCTTC.

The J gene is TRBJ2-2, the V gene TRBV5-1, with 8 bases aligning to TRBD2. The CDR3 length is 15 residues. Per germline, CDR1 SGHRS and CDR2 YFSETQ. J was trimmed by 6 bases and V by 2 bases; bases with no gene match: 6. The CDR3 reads CASSLAGVSAGELFF. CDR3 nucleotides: TGCGCCAGCAGCTTAGCGGGAGTTTCGGCCGGGGAGCTGTTTTTT.

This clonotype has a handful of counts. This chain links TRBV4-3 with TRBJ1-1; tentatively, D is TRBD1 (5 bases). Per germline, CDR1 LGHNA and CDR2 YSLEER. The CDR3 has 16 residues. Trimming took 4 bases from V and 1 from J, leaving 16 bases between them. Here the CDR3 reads CASSLTHRSKNTEAFF. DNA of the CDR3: TGCGCCAGCAGCCTCACCCACAGGTCAAAGAACACTGAAGCTTTCTTT.

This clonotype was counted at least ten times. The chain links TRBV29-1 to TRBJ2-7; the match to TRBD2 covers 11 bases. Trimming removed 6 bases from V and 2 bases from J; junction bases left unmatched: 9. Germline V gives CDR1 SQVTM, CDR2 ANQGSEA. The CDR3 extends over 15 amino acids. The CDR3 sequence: CSVLKLAGVAYEQYF. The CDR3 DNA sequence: TGCAGCGTCCTAAAACTAGCGGGAGTGGCCTACGAGCAGTACTTC.

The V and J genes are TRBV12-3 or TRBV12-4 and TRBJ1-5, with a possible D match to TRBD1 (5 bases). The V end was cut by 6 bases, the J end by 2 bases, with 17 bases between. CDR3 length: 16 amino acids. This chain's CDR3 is CASSPSGREGNQPQHF. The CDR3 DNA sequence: TGTGCCAGCAGCCCGTCTGGCAGGGAAGGCAATCAGCCCCAGCATTTT.

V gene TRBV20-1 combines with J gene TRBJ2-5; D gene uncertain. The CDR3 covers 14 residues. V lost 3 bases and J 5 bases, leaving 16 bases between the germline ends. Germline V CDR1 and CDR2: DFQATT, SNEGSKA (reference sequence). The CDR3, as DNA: TGCAGTGCTAGCCACATTTCGGTAGGGGAGACCCAGTACTTC. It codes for CSASHISVGETQYF.

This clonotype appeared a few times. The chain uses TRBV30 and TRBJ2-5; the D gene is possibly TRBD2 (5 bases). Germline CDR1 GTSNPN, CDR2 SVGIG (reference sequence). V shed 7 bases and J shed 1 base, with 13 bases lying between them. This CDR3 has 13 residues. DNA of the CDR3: TGTGCCTACCGATGGGCGGGCCAAGAGACCCAGTACTTC. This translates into CAYRWAGQETQYF.

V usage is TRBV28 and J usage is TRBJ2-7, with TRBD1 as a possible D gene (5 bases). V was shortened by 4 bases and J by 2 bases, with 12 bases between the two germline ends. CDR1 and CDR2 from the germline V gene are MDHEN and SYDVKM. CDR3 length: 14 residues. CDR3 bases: TGTGCCAGCAGTTGGGGCGTTTATCCCTACGAGCAGTACTTC. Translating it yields CASSWGVYPYEQYF.

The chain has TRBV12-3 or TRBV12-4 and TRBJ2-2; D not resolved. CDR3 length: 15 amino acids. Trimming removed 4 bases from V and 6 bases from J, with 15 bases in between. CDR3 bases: TGTGCCAGCAGTTATCCTAGGCTAGTAGCCGGGGAGCTGTTTTTT. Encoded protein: CASSYPRLVAGELFF.

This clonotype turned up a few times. CDR3 in amino acids: CASSKEGFQPQHF. The CDR3 DNA follows: TGTGCCAGCAGTAAGGAGGGGTTTCAGCCCCAGCATTTT. V is TRBV6-2 or TRBV6-3 and J is TRBJ1-5; TRBD1 might be the D (5 bases). The germline gives CDR1 MNHEY, CDR2 SVGEGT. With 5 bases removed from V and 6 bases from J, the gap between germline ends came to 11 bases. The CDR3 is 13 amino acids.

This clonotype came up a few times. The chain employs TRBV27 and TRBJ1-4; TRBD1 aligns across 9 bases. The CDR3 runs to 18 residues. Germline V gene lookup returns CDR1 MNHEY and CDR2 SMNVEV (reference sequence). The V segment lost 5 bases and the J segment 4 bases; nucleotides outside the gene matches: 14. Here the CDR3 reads CASSADRGISQSNEKLFF. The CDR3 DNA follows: TGTGCCAGCAGTGCGGACAGGGGAATTTCGCAGAGTAATGAAAAACTGTTTTTT.

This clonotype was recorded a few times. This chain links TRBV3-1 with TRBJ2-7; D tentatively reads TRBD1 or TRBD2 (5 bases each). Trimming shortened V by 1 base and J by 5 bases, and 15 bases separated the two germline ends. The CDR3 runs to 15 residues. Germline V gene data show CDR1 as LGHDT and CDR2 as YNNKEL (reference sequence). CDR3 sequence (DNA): TGTGCCAGCAGCCAAGTTGGTGGGGCGCGGGACGAGCAGTACTTC. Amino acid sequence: CASSQVGGARDEQYF.

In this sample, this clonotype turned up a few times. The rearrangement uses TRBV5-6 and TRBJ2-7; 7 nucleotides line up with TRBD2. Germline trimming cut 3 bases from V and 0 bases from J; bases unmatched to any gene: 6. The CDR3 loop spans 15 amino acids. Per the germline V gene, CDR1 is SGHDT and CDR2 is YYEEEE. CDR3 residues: CASSWGLTSSYEQYF. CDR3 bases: TGTGCCAGCAGCTGGGGACTAACGAGCTCCTACGAGCAGTACTTC.

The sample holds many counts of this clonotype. The CDR3 region has the DNA TGTGCCAGCAGTTTATCGTCTGGTACTGCTGGCTACACCTTC. Its translation is CASSLSSGTAGYTF. V usage is TRBV12-3 or TRBV12-4 and J usage is TRBJ1-2; D remains ambiguous. CDR3 length: 14 residues. V was pared by 2 bases and J by 7 bases, with 14 bases between.

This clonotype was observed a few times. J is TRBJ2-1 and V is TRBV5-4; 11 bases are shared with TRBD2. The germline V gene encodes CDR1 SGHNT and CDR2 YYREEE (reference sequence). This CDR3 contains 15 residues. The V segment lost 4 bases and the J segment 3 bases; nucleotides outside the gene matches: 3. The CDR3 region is CASSGTSGGYNEQFF. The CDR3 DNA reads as TGTGCCAGCAGCGGCACTAGCGGGGGCTACAATGAGCAGTTCTTC.